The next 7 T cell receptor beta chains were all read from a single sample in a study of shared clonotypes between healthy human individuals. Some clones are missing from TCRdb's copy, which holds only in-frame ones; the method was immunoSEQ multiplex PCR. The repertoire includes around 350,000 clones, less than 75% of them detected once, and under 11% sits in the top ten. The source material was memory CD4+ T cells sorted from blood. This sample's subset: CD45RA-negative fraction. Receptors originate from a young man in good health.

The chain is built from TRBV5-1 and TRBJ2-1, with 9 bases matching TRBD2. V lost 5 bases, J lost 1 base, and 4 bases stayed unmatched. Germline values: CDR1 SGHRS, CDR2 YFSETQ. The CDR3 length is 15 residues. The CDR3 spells CASSQTSGSYNEQFF. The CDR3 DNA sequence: TGCGCCAGCAGTCAGACTAGCGGTTCCTACAATGAGCAGTTCTTC. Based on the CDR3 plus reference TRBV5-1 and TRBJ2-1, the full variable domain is KAGVTQTPRYLIKTRGQQVTLSCSPISGHRSVSWYQQTPGQGLQFLFEYFSETQRNKGNFPGRFSGRQFSNSRSEMNVSTLELGDSALYLCASSQTSGSYNEQFFGPGTRLTVL.

The CDR3 loop reads CASTFPSGANEKLFF. The CDR3 nucleotides read TGTGCCAGCACCTTCCCATCGGGGGCTAATGAAAAACTGTTTTTT. The chain is built from TRBV2 and TRBJ1-4; a possible D gene is TRBD1 (5 bases). V was trimmed by 7 bases and J by 3 bases, leaving 15 bases between them. CDR3 length: 15 amino acids. Germline assignment: CDR1 SNHLY and CDR2 FYNNEI.

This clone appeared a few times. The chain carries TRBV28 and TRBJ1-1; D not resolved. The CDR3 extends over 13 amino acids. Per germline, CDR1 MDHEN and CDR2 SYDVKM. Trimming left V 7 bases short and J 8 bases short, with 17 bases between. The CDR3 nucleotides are TGTGCCAGCAACACGCCCTCTCACCGAGAAGCTTTCTTT. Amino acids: CASNTPSHREAFF.

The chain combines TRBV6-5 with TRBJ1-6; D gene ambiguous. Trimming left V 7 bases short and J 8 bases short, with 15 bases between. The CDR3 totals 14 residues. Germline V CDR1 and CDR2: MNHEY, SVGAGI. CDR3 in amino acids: CASTRVAVDSPLHF. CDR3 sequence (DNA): TGTGCCAGCACCCGAGTGGCAGTAGATTCACCCCTCCACTTT.

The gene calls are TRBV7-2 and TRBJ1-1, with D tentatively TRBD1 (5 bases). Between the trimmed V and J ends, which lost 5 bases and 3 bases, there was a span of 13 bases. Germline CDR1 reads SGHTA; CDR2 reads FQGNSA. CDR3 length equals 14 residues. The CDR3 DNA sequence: TGTGCCAGCAGCGACCAGGGTTTTTACACTGAAGCTTTCTTT. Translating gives CASSDQGFYTEAFF.

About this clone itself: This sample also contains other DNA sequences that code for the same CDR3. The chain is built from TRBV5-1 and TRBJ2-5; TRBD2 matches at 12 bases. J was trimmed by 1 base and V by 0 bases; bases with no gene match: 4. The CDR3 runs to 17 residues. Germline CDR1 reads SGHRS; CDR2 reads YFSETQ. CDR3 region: CASSLALAGGLQETQYF. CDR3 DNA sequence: TGCGCCAGCAGCTTGGCACTAGCGGGAGGCCTCCAAGAGACCCAGTACTTC.

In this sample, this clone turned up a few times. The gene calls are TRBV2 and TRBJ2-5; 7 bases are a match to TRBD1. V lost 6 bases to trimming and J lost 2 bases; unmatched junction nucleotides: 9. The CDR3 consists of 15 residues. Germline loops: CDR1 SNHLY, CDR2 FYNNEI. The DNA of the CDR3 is TGTGCCAGCAGCGCTCTTAGGGGGCCGCAAGAGACCCAGTACTTC. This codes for CASSALRGPQETQYF.